Listed below are T cell receptor beta chains from one sample, sequenced in a study of PD-L1 blockade in urothelial cancer. The data were produced by immunoSEQ multiplex PCR, yet TCRdb's version contains in-frame clones alone and is incomplete. The table lists about 88,000 clones, more than 85% of them singletons. Source: PBMCs, taken around atezolizumab (anti-PD-L1) treatment. These receptors came from a man in his sixties with urothelial cancer. The CDR3 runs from the conserved cysteine through the conserved F or W. The D gene is left open where the match is weak. Clone size is not always given. Where it is, it says once, few, many or a class for expanded clones.

D	V	size	J	DNA	CDR3
.	TRBV5-1	few	TRBJ1-2	TGCGCCAGCAGAGTAACAGAGAGTGAAGGCTACACCTTC	CASRVTESEGYTF
.	TRBV18	.	TRBJ1-5	TGTGCCAGCTCACCACCCCAGGCAGGGGACCAGCCCCAGCATTTT	CASSPPQAGDQPQHF
.	TRBV7-3	.	TRBJ2-1	TGTGCCAGCAGCTCGTCTGGAGGGGTGTCCCTTAATGAGCAGTTCTTC	CASSSSGGVSLNEQFF
.	TRBV7-9	.	TRBJ1-2	TGTGCCAGCAGCCCTGACACCCGGATGGGCTACACCTTC	CASSPDTRMGYTF
.	TRBV5-6	.	TRBJ2-5	TGTGCCAGCAGCCCCTCCCTAGCGAACCAAGAGACCCAGTACTTC	CASSPSLANQETQYF
.	TRBV4-2	.	TRBJ2-7	TGTGCCAGCAGCCAAGAAGGTGCCGGGTACCAGTACTTC	CASSQEGAGYQYF
.	TRBV19	.	TRBJ1-5	TGTGCCAGTAGTATAGACAGATTTAATCAGCCCCAGCATTTT	CASSIDRFNQPQHF
.	TRBV4-1	.	TRBJ1-1	TGCGCCAGCAGCCAAGCCCTCCACAGGGACACTGAAGCTTTCTTT	CASSQALHRDTEAFF
.	TRBV9	.	TRBJ2-7	TGTGCCAGCAGCGTAGATTTCCAGGGTCTCGAGCAGTACTTC	CASSVDFQGLEQYF
.	TRBV10-3	few	TRBJ2-1	TGTGCCATCAGTGAGTCCAGGGGAATTCAGTTCTTC	CAISESRGIQFF
TRBD1	TRBV28	.	TRBJ2-7	TGTGCCAGCAACAGGGGTTTAGGGGAGCAGTACTTC	CASNRGLGEQYF
TRBD2	TRBV28	few	TRBJ2-3	TGTGCCAGCAGTTTTCGCCCCCCGATCCTCACGGTAGCGGGAGCAATAGATACGCAGTATTTT	CASSFRPPILTVAGAIDTQYF
.	TRBV19	.	TRBJ1-5	TGTGCCAGTAGTTGGGGGGGAAGGAGCAATCAGCCCCAGCATTTT	CASSWGGRSNQPQHF
.	TRBV18	.	TRBJ2-1	TGTGCCAGCTCCCCGGGAGTTACTTACAATGAGCAGTTCTTC	CASSPGVTYNEQFF
.	TRBV6-5	.	TRBJ2-2	TGTGCCAGCTCCACAGGGCCCGGGGAGCTGTTTTTT	CASSTGPGELFF
.	TRBV6-1	.	TRBJ1-2	TGTGCCAGCAGGAGACACGGATCAGATGGCTACACCTTC	CASRRHGSDGYTF
TRBD2	TRBV30	.	TRBJ2-3	TGTGCCTGGAGTGGGACTAGCGGGACTCGCACAGATACGCAGTATTTT	CAWSGTSGTRTDTQYF
TRBD1	TRBV19	.	TRBJ1-1	TGTGCCAGTAGTGCGACAGGGGGAACCCTGGGCACTGAAGCTTTCTTT	CASSATGGTLGTEAFF
TRBD1	TRBV5-6	.	TRBJ2-3	TGTGCCAGCACCTGGGACAGGGGTGATACGCAGTATTTT	CASTWDRGDTQYF
.	TRBV4-3	.	TRBJ1-4	TGCGCCAGCAGCCCCCGCGGGGCAACTAATGAAAAACTGTTTTTT	CASSPRGATNEKLFF
TRBD1	TRBV29-1	.	TRBJ1-1	TGCAGCGTTCGGACAGGGAGGGCTGAAGCTTTCTTT	CSVRTGRAEAFF
TRBD1	TRBV2	.	TRBJ2-2	TGTGCCAGCACCCTGAAATCAGGGGGCCGGGGCACCGGGGAGCTGTTTTTT	CASTLKSGGRGTGELFF
.	TRBV5-6	.	TRBJ2-3	TGTGCCAGCAGCTTTGACTACCGCACAGATACGCAGTATTTT	CASSFDYRTDTQYF
TRBD2	TRBV11-1	.	TRBJ2-1	TGTGCCAGCAGCTCCGGACTAGCGTATGAGCAGTTCTTC	CASSSGLAYEQFF
.	TRBV7-9	.	TRBJ1-1	TGTGCCAGCAGCTCTTCCATCGACAGGAATCGGGCTTTCTTT	CASSSSIDRNRAFF
.	TRBV7-9	.	TRBJ2-1	TGTGCCAGCAGCTTGGACTTGGCTGAGCAGTTCTTC	CASSLDLAEQFF
TRBD1	TRBV10-3	.	TRBJ2-7	TGTGCCATCAGTGACCGGGACAGGATCTCCTACGAGCAGTACTTC	CAISDRDRISYEQYF
TRBD2	TRBV19	.	TRBJ2-7	TGTGCCAGTAGTATAGGCGGCGGGAGGAGCTACGAGCAGTACTTC	CASSIGGGRSYEQYF
TRBD1	TRBV18	.	TRBJ1-6	TGTGCCAGCTCCTTCGACAGGGATTCACCCCTCCACTTT	CASSFDRDSPLHF
.	TRBV6-5	few	TRBJ1-1	TGTGCCAGCAGTTATGGCCCGAACACTGAAGCTTTCTTT	CASSYGPNTEAFF
.	TRBV29-1	.	TRBJ2-3	TGCAGCGTGTCCGGGACTGTCACAGATACGCAGTATTTT	CSVSGTVTDTQYF
TRBD2	TRBV4-2	.	TRBJ2-5	TGTGCCAGCAGCCCGCGACTAGCGAGGGGAGAGACCCAGTACTTC	CASSPRLARGETQYF
.	TRBV7-8	.	TRBJ1-1	TGTGCCAGCAGCCAGCAGGGCGGACAACTGAACACTGAAGCTTTCTTT	CASSQQGGQLNTEAFF
.	TRBV9	.	TRBJ2-7	TGTGCCAGCAGCGTTGGCGGAATCGACGAGCAGTACTTC	CASSVGGIDEQYF
.	TRBV2	few	TRBJ1-3	TGTGCCAGCAGGAAGGAGGGTTCTGGAAACACCATATATTTT	CASRKEGSGNTIYF
.	TRBV2	.	TRBJ2-5	TGTGCCAGCATCCGGGAGCAGGCGGAGACCCAGTACTTC	CASIREQAETQYF
TRBD2	TRBV9	.	TRBJ2-3	TGTGCCAGCACGACTAGCGGGGGGATCACAGATACGCAGTATTTT	CASTTSGGITDTQYF
.	TRBV18	.	TRBJ1-1	TGTGCCAGCTCACGAGGAAACACTGAAGCTTTCTTT	CASSRGNTEAFF
.	TRBV19	.	TRBJ1-1	TGTGCCACACAACAGAACTTGAACACTGAAGCTTTCTTT	CATQQNLNTEAFF
.	TRBV12-1	.	TRBJ1-1	TGTGCCAGCAGTGCTGGGCCGGGACAGCCGAACACTGAAGCTTTCTTT	CASSAGPGQPNTEAFF
TRBD1	TRBV4-3	once	TRBJ1-1	TGCGCCAGCAGCCAATCCCCACCGACAGGGAGGAACACTGAAGCTTTCTTT	CASSQSPPTGRNTEAFF
.	TRBV4-1	.	TRBJ1-6	TGCGCCAGCAGCCAGGGGCCAGCTTTTACGAGCTCCTATAATTCACCCCTCCACTTT	CASSQGPAFTSSYNSPLHF
TRBD2	TRBV4-2	.	TRBJ2-7	TGTGCCAGCAGCCACCCCGGGACTAGCGGGAGTTTATACGAGCAGTACTTC	CASSHPGTSGSLYEQYF
TRBD2	TRBV6-1	.	TRBJ2-2	TGTGCCAGCACCTTATCCGGGGGGAGGAGCGGGGAGCTGTTTTTT	CASTLSGGRSGELFF
TRBD1	TRBV27	.	TRBJ2-2	TGTGCCAGCAGTTTAGATTTGGGGGACAGGGGGCGCTTTGGCACCGGGGAGCTGTTTTTT	CASSLDLGDRGRFGTGELFF
.	TRBV5-4	.	TRBJ2-5	TGTGCCAGCAGCTTGGGGCAGGATCGGGAGACCCAGTACTTC	CASSLGQDRETQYF
.	TRBV30	.	TRBJ2-3	TGTGCCGGGAAACCGGGACTGGCGCAGTATTTT	CAGKPGLAQYF
.	TRBV5-1	few	TRBJ2-1	TGCGCCAGCAGCTTGGGGGGACACAGTGAGCAGTTCTTC	CASSLGGHSEQFF
.	TRBV7-2	.	TRBJ1-5	TGTGCCAGCAGCCCTCTACTGCCCAATCAGCCCCAGCATTTT	CASSPLLPNQPQHF
.	TRBV7-8	.	TRBJ2-5	TGTGCCAGCAGCCTCCGGGACTCGAAGACCCAGTACTTC	CASSLRDSKTQYF
TRBD1	TRBV5-4	.	TRBJ1-1	TGTGCCAGCAGCTTGGGTCAGGGGGGAAGAGGGACTGAAGCTTTCTTT	CASSLGQGGRGTEAFF
.	TRBV6-1	few	TRBJ1-1	TGTGCCAGCAGTTTGACAGGGAACACTGAAGCTTTCTTT	CASSLTGNTEAFF
.	TRBV6-5	.	TRBJ1-3	TGTGCCAGCACGAGCTCTGGAAACACCATATATTTT	CASTSSGNTIYF
.	TRBV28	.	TRBJ1-3	TGTGCCAGCAGCCCCACTGGAAACACCATATATTTT	CASSPTGNTIYF
.	TRBV12-5	.	TRBJ2-5	TGTGCTAGTGGTTTGGATCGGGGGACGGAGACCCAGTACTTC	CASGLDRGTETQYF
.	TRBV4-3	.	TRBJ2-3	TGCGCCAGCAGCCAAGTCCGTGGGCAGGCAGATACGCAGTATTTT	CASSQVRGQADTQYF
.	TRBV6-6	.	TRBJ2-6	TGTGCCAGCAGTGCGACAGGCCAGTCTGGGGCCAACGTCCTGACTTTC	CASSATGQSGANVLTF
.	TRBV6-1	.	TRBJ1-6	TGTGCCAGCAGTGAGACGCCGTCCGGGTCACCCCTCCACTTT	CASSETPSGSPLHF
TRBD2	TRBV2	.	TRBJ2-3	TGTGCCAGCAGCGCCCTGAGGGGAGCGGGGGGCCCCACAGATACGCAGTATTTT	CASSALRGAGGPTDTQYF
.	TRBV18	.	TRBJ2-3	TGTGCCAGCTCACCACGTACAGGGATTCAAGGAGATACGCAGTATTTT	CASSPRTGIQGDTQYF